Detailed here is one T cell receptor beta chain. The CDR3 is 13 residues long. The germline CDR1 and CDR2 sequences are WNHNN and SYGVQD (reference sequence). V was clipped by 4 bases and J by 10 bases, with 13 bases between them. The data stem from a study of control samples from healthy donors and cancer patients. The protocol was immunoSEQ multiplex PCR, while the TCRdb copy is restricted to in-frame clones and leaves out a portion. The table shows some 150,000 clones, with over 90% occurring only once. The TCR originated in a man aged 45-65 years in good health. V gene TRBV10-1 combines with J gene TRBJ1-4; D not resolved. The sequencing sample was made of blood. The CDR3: CASSGGYGGKLFF. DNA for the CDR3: TGCGCCAGCAGTGGAGGGTACGGAGGAAAACTGTTTTTT.